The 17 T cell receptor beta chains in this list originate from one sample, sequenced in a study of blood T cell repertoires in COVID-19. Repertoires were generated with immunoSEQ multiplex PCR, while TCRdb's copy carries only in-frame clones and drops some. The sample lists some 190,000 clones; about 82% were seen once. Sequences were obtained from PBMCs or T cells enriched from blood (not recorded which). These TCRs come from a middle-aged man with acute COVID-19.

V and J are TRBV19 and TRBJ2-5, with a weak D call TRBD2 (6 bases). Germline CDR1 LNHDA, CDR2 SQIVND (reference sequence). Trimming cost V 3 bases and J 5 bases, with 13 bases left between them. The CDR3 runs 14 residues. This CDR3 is CASSITGVWETQYF. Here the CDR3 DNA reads TGTGCCAGTAGTATCACGGGAGTTTGGGAGACCCAGTACTTC.

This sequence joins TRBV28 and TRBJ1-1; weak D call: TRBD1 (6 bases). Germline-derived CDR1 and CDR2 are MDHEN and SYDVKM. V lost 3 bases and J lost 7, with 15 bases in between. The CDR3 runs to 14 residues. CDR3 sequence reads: CASSLEHRGGEAFF. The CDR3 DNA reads TGTGCCAGCAGTTTGGAGCATAGAGGGGGTGAAGCTTTCTTT.

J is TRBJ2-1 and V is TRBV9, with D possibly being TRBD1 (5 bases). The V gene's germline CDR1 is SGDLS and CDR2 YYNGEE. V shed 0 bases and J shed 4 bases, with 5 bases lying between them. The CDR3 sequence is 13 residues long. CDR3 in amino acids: CASSVGTYNEQFF. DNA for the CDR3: TGTGCCAGCAGCGTAGGGACATACAATGAGCAGTTCTTC.

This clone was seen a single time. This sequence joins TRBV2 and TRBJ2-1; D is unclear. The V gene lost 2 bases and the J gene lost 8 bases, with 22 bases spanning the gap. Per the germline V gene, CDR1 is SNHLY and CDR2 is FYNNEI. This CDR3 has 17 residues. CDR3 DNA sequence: TGTGCCAGCAGTGAAAGTGCGTTCAGCGCGAGTGCGGATGAGCAGTTCTTC. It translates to CASSESAFSASADEQFF.

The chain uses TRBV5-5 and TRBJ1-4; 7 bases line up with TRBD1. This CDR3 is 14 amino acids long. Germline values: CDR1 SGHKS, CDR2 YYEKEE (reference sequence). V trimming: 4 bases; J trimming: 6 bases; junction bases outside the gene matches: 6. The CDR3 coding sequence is TGTGCCAGCAGCCTAAGTGGGACAGATGAAAAACTGTTTTTT. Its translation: CASSLSGTDEKLFF.

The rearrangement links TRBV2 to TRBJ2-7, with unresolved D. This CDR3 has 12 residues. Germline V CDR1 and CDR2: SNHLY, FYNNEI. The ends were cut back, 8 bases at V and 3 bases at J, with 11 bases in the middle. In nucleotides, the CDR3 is TGTGCCAGCTCTAGGCAAGGCTACGAGCAGTACTTC. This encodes CASSRQGYEQYF. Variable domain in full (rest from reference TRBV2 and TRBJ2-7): EPEVTQTPSHQVTQMGQEVILRCVPISNHLYFYWYRQILGQKVEFLVSFYNNEISEKSEIFDDQFSVERPDGSNFTLKIRSTKLEDSAMYFCASSRQGYEQYFGPGTRLTVT.

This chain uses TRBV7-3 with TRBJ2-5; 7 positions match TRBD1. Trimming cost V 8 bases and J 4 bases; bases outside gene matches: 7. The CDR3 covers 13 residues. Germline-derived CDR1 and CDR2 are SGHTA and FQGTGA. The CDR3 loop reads CASGQAEGETQYF. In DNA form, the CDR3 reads TGTGCCAGCGGACAGGCCGAGGGAGAGACCCAGTACTTC.

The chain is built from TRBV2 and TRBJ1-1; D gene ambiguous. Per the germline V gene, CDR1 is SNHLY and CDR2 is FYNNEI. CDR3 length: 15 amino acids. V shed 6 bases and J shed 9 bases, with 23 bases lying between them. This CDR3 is CASRGVGGRYWKAFF. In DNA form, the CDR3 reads TGTGCCAGCAGGGGTGTTGGAGGGAGGTATTGGAAAGCTTTCTTT.

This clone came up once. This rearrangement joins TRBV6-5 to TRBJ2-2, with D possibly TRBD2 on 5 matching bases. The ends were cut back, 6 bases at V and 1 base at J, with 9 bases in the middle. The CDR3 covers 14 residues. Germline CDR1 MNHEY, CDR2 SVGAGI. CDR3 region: CASRRTQNTGELFF. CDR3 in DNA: TGTGCCAGCAGGCGGACTCAGAACACCGGGGAGCTGTTTTTT.

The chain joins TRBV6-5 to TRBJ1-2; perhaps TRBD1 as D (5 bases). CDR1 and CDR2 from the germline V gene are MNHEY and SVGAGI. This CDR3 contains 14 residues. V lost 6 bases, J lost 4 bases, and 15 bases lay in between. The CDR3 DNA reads TGTGCCAGCAGATACGACAGTTCCGTCTATGGCTACACCTTC. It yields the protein CASRYDSSVYGYTF.

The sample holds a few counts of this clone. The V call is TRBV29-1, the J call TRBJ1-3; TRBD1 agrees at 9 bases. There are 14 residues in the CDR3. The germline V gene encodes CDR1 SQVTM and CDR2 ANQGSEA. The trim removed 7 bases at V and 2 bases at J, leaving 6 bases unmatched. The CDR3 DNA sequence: TGCAGCGCCGTTCGACAGGGGGCTGGAAACACCATATATTTT. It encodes CSAVRQGAGNTIYF.

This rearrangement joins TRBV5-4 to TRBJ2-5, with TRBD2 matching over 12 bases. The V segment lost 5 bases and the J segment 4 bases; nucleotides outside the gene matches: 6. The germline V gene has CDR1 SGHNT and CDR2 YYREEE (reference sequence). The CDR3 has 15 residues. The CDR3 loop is CASRKTSGSGETQYF. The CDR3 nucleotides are TGTGCCAGCAGAAAGACTAGCGGGAGTGGAGAGACCCAGTACTTC.

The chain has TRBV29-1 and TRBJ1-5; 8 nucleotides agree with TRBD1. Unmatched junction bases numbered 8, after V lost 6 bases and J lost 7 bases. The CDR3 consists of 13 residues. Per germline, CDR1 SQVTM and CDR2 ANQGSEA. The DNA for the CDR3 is TGCAGCGTCGTGGACAGGGAGGGGCAGCCCCAGCATTTT. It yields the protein CSVVDREGQPQHF.

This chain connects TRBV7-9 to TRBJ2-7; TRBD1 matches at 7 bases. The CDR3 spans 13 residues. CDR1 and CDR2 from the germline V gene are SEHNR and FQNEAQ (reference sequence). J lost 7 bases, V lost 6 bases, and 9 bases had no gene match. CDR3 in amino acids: CASRSEGAGEQYF. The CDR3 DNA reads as TGTGCCAGCAGGAGCGAGGGGGCTGGGGAGCAGTACTTC. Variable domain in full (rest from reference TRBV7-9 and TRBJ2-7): DTGVSQNPRHKITKRGQNVTFRCDPISEHNRLYWYRQTLGQGPEFLTYFQNEAQLEKSRLLSDRFSAERPKGSFSTLEIQRTEQGDSAMYLCASRSEGAGEQYFGPGTRLTVT.

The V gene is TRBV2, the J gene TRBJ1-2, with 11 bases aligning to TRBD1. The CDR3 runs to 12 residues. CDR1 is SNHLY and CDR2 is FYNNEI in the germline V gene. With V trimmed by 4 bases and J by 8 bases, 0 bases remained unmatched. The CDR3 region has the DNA TGTGCCAGCAGTGGGACAGGGGGCGGCTACACCTTC. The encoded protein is CASSGTGGGYTF.

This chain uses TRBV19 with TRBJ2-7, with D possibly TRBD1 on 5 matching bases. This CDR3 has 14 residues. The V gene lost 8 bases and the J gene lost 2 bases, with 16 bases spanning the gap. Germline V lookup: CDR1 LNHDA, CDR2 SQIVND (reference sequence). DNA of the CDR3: TGTGCCAGTGAACAGGCCGGCCCCCCCTACGAGCAGTACTTC. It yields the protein CASEQAGPPYEQYF. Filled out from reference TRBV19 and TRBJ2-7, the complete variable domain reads DGGITQSPKYLFRKEGQNVTLSCEQNLNHDAMYWYRQDPGQGLRLIYYSQIVNDFQKGDIAEGYSVSREKKESFPLTVTSAQKNPTAFYLCASEQAGPPYEQYFGPGTRLTVT.

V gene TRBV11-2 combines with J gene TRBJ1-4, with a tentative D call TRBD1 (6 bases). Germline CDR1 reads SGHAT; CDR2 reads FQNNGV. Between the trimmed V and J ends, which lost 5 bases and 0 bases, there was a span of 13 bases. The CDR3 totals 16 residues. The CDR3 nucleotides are TGTGCCAGCAGCATCAGGGGAGTCTCAACTAATGAAAAACTGTTTTTT. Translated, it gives CASSIRGVSTNEKLFF.